This T cell receptor (beta chain) originates from a study of post-analysis software for immune sequencing data. Study overall: The disease courses spanned relapsing-remitting, secondary progressive and progressive-relapsing forms of multiple sclerosis. The study, taken as a whole, reports: There were five or six TRBV segments more frequent in patients than controls, and TRBV5-6, TRBV5-1 and TRBV20-1 were among them. Strong co-clustering by F measure was evident for samples that had been prepared in the same batch.

This clonotype was seen more than once but under ten times. Its antigen is as yet unknown. TCR beta cDNA libraries had unique molecular identifiers. Roughly 0.5 million cDNA molecules were obtained from 1 to 10 million T cells. TCRdb re-analysed the PCR reads in MiXCR, keeping a single row per CDR3 protein. The data contain about 570,000 distinct CDR3 sequences, around a third of them singletons. The CDR3 runs to 18 residues. Looked up from germline, CDR1 is DFQATT and CDR2 is SNEGSKA (reference sequence). Trimming left V 5 bases short and J 0 bases short, with 26 bases between. The chain couples TRBV20-1 to TRBJ2-7; D could derive from TRBD1 or TRBD2 (5 bases each). The sample was blood. This TCR was sampled from a girl aged 2-17 years with multiple sclerosis. The CDR3 protein is CSAEPIPGPHSSSYEQYF. CDR3 bases: TGCAGTGCTGAACCCATTCCGGGGCCTCATTCAAGCTCCTACGAGCAGTACTTC.